A single sample is the source of the 25 T cell receptor beta chains below, sequenced in a study of blood T cell repertoires in COVID-19. Only in-frame clones appear in the TCRdb table, and some are missing; sequencing was by immunoSEQ multiplex PCR. The sample has under 350,000 clones, about nine tenths seen once. The source material was PBMCs or T cells enriched from blood (not recorded which). The receptors stem from a man aged 25 to 40 who had recovered from COVID-19.

V usage is TRBV4-1 and J usage is TRBJ2-7; 12 positions agree with TRBD2. This CDR3 is built from 16 residues. The germline V gene encodes CDR1 MGHRA and CDR2 YSYEKL. V dropped 0 bases and J dropped 2; count of bases not matched to a gene: 2. DNA of the CDR3: TGCGCCAGCAGCCAAGAGTCTAGCGGGGGGGCCTACGAGCAGTACTTC. This sequence encodes CASSQESSGGAYEQYF.

The chain combines TRBV5-1 with TRBJ2-6; a possible D gene is TRBD1 (6 bases). Germline V CDR1 and CDR2: SGHRS, YFSETQ. The CDR3 sequence is 18 residues long. Trimming stripped 0 bases from V and 2 bases from J, with 15 bases between. The CDR3 reads CASSLATGNRPGANVLTF. In DNA, the CDR3 is TGCGCCAGCAGCTTGGCCACAGGGAACCGACCTGGGGCCAACGTCCTGACTTTC.

The chain is built from TRBV12-3 or TRBV12-4 and TRBJ2-4, with 7 bases matching TRBD1. With 6 bases clipped from V and 4 bases from J, the junction kept 3 bases outside the gene matches. This CDR3 is 13 amino acids long. In nucleotides, the CDR3 is TGTGCCAGCAGGGTGGACAGGAAAAACATTCAGTACTTC. The encoded protein is CASRVDRKNIQYF.

The chain is built from TRBV28 and TRBJ2-1; 7 bases fit TRBD1. Per germline, CDR1 MDHEN and CDR2 SYDVKM. Trimming took 6 bases from V and 7 from J; bases not matched to a gene: 18. The CDR3 has 17 amino acids. Here the CDR3 reads CASRPRGTAVLRNEQFF. CDR3 in DNA: TGTGCCAGCAGGCCAAGAGGGACAGCCGTACTGAGGAATGAGCAGTTCTTC.

This chain joins TRBV5-6 and TRBJ2-5; 7 nucleotides align to TRBD2. V was clipped by 3 bases and J by 5 bases; unmatched bases: 10. From germline, CDR1 is SGHDT and CDR2 YYEEEE. This CDR3 region has 15 residues. This CDR3 reads CASSSAGGGWETQYF. The CDR3 DNA reads TGTGCCAGCAGCTCTGCTGGGGGGGGATGGGAGACCCAGTACTTC.

This chain uses TRBV19 with TRBJ2-3; 9 bases fit TRBD2. V lost 6 bases and J lost 1; bases outside the gene matches: 2. The CDR3 covers 14 residues. The V gene's germline CDR1 is LNHDA and CDR2 SQIVND (reference sequence). The DNA of the CDR3 is TGTGCCAGTAGATCTAGCGGGGGCACAGATACGCAGTATTTT. Residues: CASRSSGGTDTQYF.

This clone has just one count. This chain connects TRBV5-1 to TRBJ2-7, with D unresolved. With 0 bases removed from V and 2 bases from J, the gap between germline ends came to 12 bases. The germline CDR1 and CDR2 sequences are SGHRS and YFSETQ. This CDR3 is built from 15 residues. CDR3 region: CASSLVFSTTYEQYF. The CDR3 DNA follows: TGCGCCAGCAGCTTGGTTTTCTCTACCACCTACGAGCAGTACTTC.

The chain links TRBV30 to TRBJ1-6; possible D gene TRBD1, 5 bases. Trimming took 7 bases from V and 9 from J, leaving 31 bases between them. The CDR3 covers 18 residues. CDR1 GTSNPN and CDR2 SVGIG come from the germline V gene (reference sequence). The DNA of the CDR3 is TGTGCCTTGCCCTCCCACACCCTGACTGAAAACAGGAGTTCACCCCTCCACTTT. This translates into CALPSHTLTENRSSPLHF.

The chain employs TRBV9 and TRBJ1-2, with D possibly matching TRBD1 (5 bases). This CDR3 spans 19 amino acids. The germline V gene encodes CDR1 SGDLS and CDR2 YYNGEE. The V and J ends lost 3 bases and 3 bases respectively, with 27 bases between them. CDR3 region: CASSGERQRPDPHYYGYTF. In DNA, the CDR3 is TGTGCCAGCAGCGGTGAACGACAGCGTCCCGACCCCCACTACTATGGCTACACCTTC.

This chain links TRBV5-1 with TRBJ1-2; perhaps TRBD1 as D (5 bases). Trimming removed 0 bases from V and 6 bases from J, with 15 bases in between. The germline V gene encodes CDR1 SGHRS and CDR2 YFSETQ. The CDR3 runs 15 residues. The DNA for the CDR3 is TGCGCCAGCAGCTTGGATGGCAGGGAAGTAAATGGCTACACCTTC. Translating it yields CASSLDGREVNGYTF.

The V call is TRBV28, the J call TRBJ1-2; D is undetermined. The CDR3 covers 14 residues. CDR1 and CDR2 (germline): MDHEN, SYDVKM. The germline V and J ends were trimmed by 7 bases and 8 bases, with 20 bases remaining between them. Written as DNA, the CDR3 is TGTGCCAGCAACATTTTGTCGGGTTCCGGGGGCTACACCTTC. This gives the protein CASNILSGSGGYTF.

This clone was counted once. The rearrangement joins TRBV5-1 to TRBJ1-4, with D perhaps TRBD1 (5 bases). This CDR3 contains 15 residues. Germline CDR1 SGHRS, CDR2 YFSETQ. Trimming removed 1 base from V and 4 bases from J, with 11 bases in between. The CDR3, as DNA: TGCGCCAGCAGCTTGACAGGCGCCGTTAATGAAAAACTGTTTTTT. Encoded protein: CASSLTGAVNEKLFF.

The chain has TRBV5-4 and TRBJ2-7, with TRBD2 matching over 7 bases. Germline lookup yields CDR1 SGHNT and CDR2 YYREEE (reference sequence). Germline trimming cut 10 bases from V and 3 bases from J; bases unmatched to any gene: 10. The CDR3 consists of 13 residues. In DNA, the CDR3 is TGTGCCCTTCGGGCTAGCGGCCGCTACGAGCAGTACTTC. Encoded protein: CALRASGRYEQYF.

This clone occurred once. The V gene is TRBV5-8, the J gene TRBJ1-5; 7 bases map to TRBD1. From germline, CDR1 is SGHTS and CDR2 YDEGEE. The CDR3 has 18 amino acids. V lost 1 base to trimming and J lost 1 base; unmatched junction nucleotides: 11. CDR3 residues: CASSLRTTGGGSNQPQHF. CDR3 coding DNA: TGTGCCAGCAGCTTGAGGACCACCGGAGGGGGCAGCAATCAGCCCCAGCATTTT.

The CDR3 DNA is TGTGCCAGCAGTTTTTCGGCAGGGGGCTGGGGAACTGAAGCTTTCTTT. Its protein product is CASSFSAGGWGTEAFF. This chain joins TRBV28 and TRBJ1-1, with 8 bases that match TRBD1. The J segment lost 5 bases and the V segment lost 3 bases, leaving 11 bases of the junction unmatched. CDR3 length: 16 amino acids. Germline loops: CDR1 MDHEN, CDR2 SYDVKM.

This rearrangement joins TRBV30 to TRBJ2-2; possible D gene TRBD1, 6 bases. The V gene's germline CDR1 is GTSNPN and CDR2 SVGIG (reference sequence). The CDR3 is made up of 14 amino acids. Trimming took off 5 bases at V and 4 bases at J, with 14 bases between the two ends. The CDR3 spells CAWGHRAGTGELFF. DNA of the CDR3: TGTGCCTGGGGGCACAGGGCTGGCACCGGGGAGCTGTTTTTT.

This clone was observed a handful of times. The V call is TRBV2, the J call TRBJ1-1, with D possibly TRBD1 on 5 matching bases. Germline V CDR1 and CDR2: SNHLY, FYNNEI. Trimming stripped 6 bases from V and 3 bases from J, with 11 bases between. The CDR3 has 13 residues. The CDR3 reads CASSPDSYTEAFF. The CDR3 coding sequence is TGTGCCAGCAGCCCCGACAGCTACACTGAAGCTTTCTTT.

The CDR3 loop is CASSEEVAGRTDTQYF. The CDR3 DNA sequence: TGTGCCAGCAGTGAAGAGGTGGCGGGTCGAACAGATACGCAGTATTTT. The V and J genes are TRBV2 and TRBJ2-3, with D possibly being TRBD2 (5 bases). Germline CDR1 and CDR2: SNHLY and FYNNEI. The V end lost 1 base, the J end lost 3 bases, and 14 bases lay between the germline ends. This CDR3 contains 16 residues.

This clone was seen a single time. V usage is TRBV18 and J usage is TRBJ1-5, with 7 bases fitting TRBD1. J was trimmed by 0 bases and V by 3 bases; bases with no gene match: 5. Looked up from germline, CDR1 is KGHSH and CDR2 is LQKENI. The CDR3 runs to 16 residues. The DNA for the CDR3 is TGTGCCAGCTCACCCGGACAGGCTTATAGCAATCAGCCCCAGCATTTT. This encodes CASSPGQAYSNQPQHF.

The chain is built from TRBV28 and TRBJ2-7; D uncertain. V was pared by 3 bases and J by 7 bases, with 4 bases between. Germline V gene sequence: CDR1 MDHEN, CDR2 SYDVKM. The CDR3 runs to 10 residues. In nucleotides, the CDR3 is TGTGCCAGCAGTTTTAATGAGCAGTACTTC. Its protein is CASSFNEQYF.

This clone was observed a handful of times. V is TRBV6-1 and J is TRBJ2-7, with D possibly matching TRBD2 (5 bases). Trimming left V 3 bases short and J 6 bases short, with 12 bases between. The CDR3 loop spans 13 amino acids. Germline CDR1 reads MNHNS; CDR2 reads SASEGT. The CDR3 loop reads CASSEGGRREQYF. The CDR3 DNA follows: TGTGCCAGCAGTGAGGGCGGGCGGCGCGAGCAGTACTTC.

The chain employs TRBV4-2 and TRBJ1-1, with D possibly TRBD1 on 5 matching bases. CDR1 is LGHNA, CDR2 YNFKEQ, per germline. The ends were cut back, 0 bases at V and 2 bases at J, with 10 bases in the middle. This CDR3 is built from 15 residues. CDR3 region: CASSQESGINTEAFF. For the CDR3, the DNA is TGTGCCAGCAGCCAAGAGTCAGGGATAAACACTGAAGCTTTCTTT.

This clone has more than one count but fewer than ten. V and J are TRBV7-9 and TRBJ2-2; 10 positions agree with TRBD2. Germline CDR1 and CDR2: SEHNR and FQNEAQ (reference sequence). After removal of 11 bases from V and 6 bases from J, the junction contained 9 bases not matched to a gene. CDR3 length: 14 amino acids. CDR3 sequence: CAGGGLAGAGELFF. In nucleotides, the CDR3 is TGTGCCGGAGGAGGGCTAGCGGGAGCCGGGGAGCTGTTTTTT.

This rearrangement joins TRBV19 to TRBJ1-5; D might be TRBD1 (6 bases). V lost 6 bases and J 7 bases, leaving 16 bases between the germline ends. The CDR3 runs to 14 residues. From germline, CDR1 is LNHDA and CDR2 SQIVND (reference sequence). CDR3 protein: CASRPPGVRQPQHF. CDR3 coding DNA: TGTGCCAGTAGACCCCCAGGGGTAAGACAGCCCCAGCATTTT.

The chain links TRBV28 to TRBJ1-1, with D possibly TRBD1 on 5 matching bases. Germline V gene lookup returns CDR1 MDHEN and CDR2 SYDVKM. The CDR3 runs to 14 residues. The V end lost 8 bases, the J end lost 8 bases, and 21 bases lay between the germline ends. The CDR3 is CASLGHTGSTEAFF. In nucleotides, the CDR3 is TGTGCCAGCCTTGGGCACACAGGTTCCACGGAAGCTTTCTTT.